The rows below give T cell receptor beta chains drawn from one sample of a study of cytomegalovirus exposure and HLA in healthy donors. Data came from immunoSEQ multiplex PCR; TCRdb stores just in-frame clones and leaves some out. Found here are 150,000 to 200,000 clones, around four fifths of them singletons; the top ten hold roughly 4.5%. What was sequenced was PBMCs. These receptor sequences come from a man aged 45-60 years in good health and CMV-seropositive. CDR3s include the opening cysteine and the closing phenylalanine or tryptophan. A D gene is named only where the DNA matches it firmly. Expanded clones get a size class; other rows say once, few or many, or leave the size out.

abundance	d_gene	v_gene	j_gene	CDR3aa	CDR3nt
NA	NA	TRBV4-1	TRBJ1-5	CASSQDRDSGSNQPQHF	TGCGCCAGCAGCCAAGACAGGGATTCGGGTAGCAATCAGCCCCAGCATTTT
NA	TRBD1	TRBV28	TRBJ2-7	CASSRTGLLSYEQYF	TGTGCCAGCAGTCGGACAGGACTCCTATCCTACGAGCAGTACTTC
NA	NA	TRBV30	TRBJ2-4	CAWSRRGGAVNIQYF	TGTGCCTGGAGCCGAAGAGGAGGGGCAGTAAACATTCAGTACTTC
NA	NA	TRBV28	TRBJ2-7	CASSHGWSSYEQYF	TGTGCCAGCAGTCACGGTTGGAGCTCCTACGAGCAGTACTTC
once	TRBD2	TRBV6-5	TRBJ2-1	CASSFSGSSYNEQFF	TGTGCCAGCAGCTTTAGCGGGAGCTCCTACAATGAGCAGTTCTTC
NA	TRBD2	TRBV30	TRBJ2-5	CAWRPGLAGAETQYF	TGTGCCTGGAGGCCGGGACTAGCGGGAGCAGAGACCCAGTACTTC
NA	NA	TRBV4-1	TRBJ1-1	CASSQGIGQRRTEAFF	TGCGCCAGCAGCCAAGGGATAGGACAACGTAGGACTGAAGCTTTCTTT
NA	TRBD2	TRBV5-1	TRBJ2-3	CASSLTSGPTDTQYF	TGCGCCAGCAGCCTAACTAGCGGGCCCACAGATACGCAGTATTTT
NA	NA	TRBV18	TRBJ2-1	CASSPPGRDEQFF	TGTGCCAGCTCACCACCGGGGCGAGATGAGCAGTTCTTC
few	NA	TRBV5-6	TRBJ1-1	CASSLLTWARYRNTEAFF	TGTGCCAGCAGCTTACTGACATGGGCACGGTACCGGAACACTGAAGCTTTCTTT
NA	NA	TRBV7-2	TRBJ2-4	CASSLSRVAKNIQYF	TGTGCCAGCAGCTTATCCAGGGTAGCCAAAAACATTCAGTACTTC
few	NA	TRBV4-2	TRBJ1-5	CASSQVAGTRNQPQHF	TGTGCCAGCAGCCAAGTCGCCGGGACTCGAAATCAGCCCCAGCATTTT
NA	TRBD2	TRBV28	TRBJ2-7	CASSRTSGSSYEQYF	TGTGCCAGCAGTAGGACTAGCGGGAGCTCCTACGAGCAGTACTTC
NA	TRBD1	TRBV19	TRBJ1-4	CASSPGVLGQGFEKLFF	TGTGCCAGTAGTCCAGGCGTTTTGGGACAGGGGTTTGAAAAACTGTTTTTT
NA	TRBD2	TRBV18	TRBJ2-1	CASSSGTSGWNEQFF	TGTGCCAGCTCATCCGGGACTAGCGGGTGGAATGAGCAGTTCTTC
once	NA	TRBV30	TRBJ1-5	CAWSVGDSNQPQHF	TGTGCCTGGAGTGTAGGGGATAGCAATCAGCCCCAGCATTTT
NA	NA	TRBV27	TRBJ2-3	CASSLGAPTDTQYF	TGTGCCAGCAGTCTGGGGGCGCCCACAGATACGCAGTATTTT
NA	TRBD1	TRBV28	TRBJ2-7	CASKGNPGQGSYEQYF	TGTGCCAGCAAAGGAAACCCGGGACAGGGATCCTACGAGCAGTACTTC
NA	TRBD2	TRBV29-1	TRBJ2-2	CSVAQLAANTGELFF	TGCAGCGTTGCACAACTAGCGGCGAACACCGGGGAGCTGTTTTTT
NA	TRBD1	TRBV6-1	TRBJ1-1	CASSRQGAGNEAFF	TGTGCCAGCAGTCGACAGGGGGCGGGAAATGAAGCTTTCTTT
NA	TRBD1	TRBV4-1	TRBJ1-5	CASSQDGGTVNQPQHF	TGCGCCAGCAGCCAAGATGGAGGGACAGTCAATCAGCCCCAGCATTTT
NA	NA	TRBV28	TRBJ1-1	CASSLIQGFGTEAFF	TGTGCCAGCAGTTTAATTCAGGGTTTCGGCACTGAAGCTTTCTTT
NA	TRBD2	TRBV7-8	TRBJ2-6	CASSLGGAGGPLRSGANVLTF	TGTGCCAGCAGCTTAGGTGGAGCGGGAGGCCCATTACGCTCTGGGGCCAACGTCCTGACTTTC
NA	NA	TRBV10-1	TRBJ1-1	CASSAYGSGTEAFF	TGCGCCAGCAGTGCTTACGGGAGTGGCACTGAAGCTTTCTTT
NA	TRBD1	TRBV7-3	TRBJ2-5	CASSLSGPGQGKETQYF	TGTGCCAGCAGCTTATCGGGACCGGGACAGGGAAAAGAGACCCAGTACTTC
NA	TRBD1	TRBV7-9	TRBJ1-3	CSSSPGTGGSGNTIYF	TGTTCCAGCAGCCCGGGGACAGGGGGTTCTGGAAACACCATATATTTT
NA	TRBD1	TRBV5-1	TRBJ1-2	CASSPGQGAGGYTF	TGCGCCAGCAGCCCGGGACAGGGGGCGGGAGGCTACACCTTC
NA	NA	TRBV9	TRBJ1-6	CASSLKTGANSPLHF	TGTGCCAGCAGCTTGAAAACGGGAGCTAATTCACCCCTCCACTTT
NA	TRBD1	TRBV15	TRBJ1-2	CATSANSGTGVSGYGYTF	TGTGCCACCAGCGCAAACTCCGGGACAGGGGTATCAGGCTATGGCTACACCTTC
few	NA	TRBV19	TRBJ1-1	CASSIGRVNTEAFF	TGTGCCAGTAGTATAGGCAGGGTGAACACTGAAGCTTTCTTT
once	NA	TRBV2	TRBJ1-1	CATKTGRAEAFF	TGTGCCACCAAGACGGGAAGGGCTGAAGCTTTCTTT
NA	TRBD2	TRBV15	TRBJ2-2	CATSRVVGGSSGELFF	TGTGCCACCAGCAGAGTTGTGGGAGGGAGCTCCGGGGAGCTGTTTTTT
few	NA	TRBV7-8	TRBJ1-6	CASSSRGGLNSPLHF	TGTGCCAGCAGCAGCCGGGGAGGGTTGAATTCACCCCTCCACTTT
NA	TRBD1	TRBV7-2	TRBJ2-1	CASRPGQGVNGNEQFF	TGTGCCAGCAGGCCCGGACAGGGGGTGAATGGGAATGAGCAGTTCTTC
NA	NA	TRBV28	TRBJ1-5	CASTPPQGANQPQHF	TGTGCCAGCACCCCCCCACAGGGTGCCAATCAGCCCCAGCATTTT
few	NA	TRBV6-6	TRBJ2-3	CASSLSTDTQYF	TGTGCCAGCAGCCTGAGCACAGATACGCAGTATTTT
once	TRBD1	TRBV11-2	TRBJ2-7	CASSFGTGFDEQYF	TGTGCCAGCAGCTTCGGGACAGGGTTTGATGAGCAGTACTTC
NA	TRBD1	TRBV5-1	TRBJ2-5	CASSGGTGGETQYF	TGCGCCAGCAGCGGGGGGACAGGGGGAGAGACCCAGTACTTC
NA	NA	TRBV5-6	TRBJ1-1	CASTWFGGQGNTEAFF	TGTGCCAGCACCTGGTTCGGGGGGCAAGGGAACACTGAAGCTTTCTTT
NA	NA	TRBV7-9	TRBJ2-7	CASSFGGSSYEQYF	TGTGCCAGCAGCTTTGGTGGGAGCTCCTACGAGCAGTACTTC
NA	NA	TRBV10-3	TRBJ1-1	CAISDLGRNTEAFF	TGTGCCATCAGTGACCTCGGTAGGAACACTGAAGCTTTCTTT
NA	TRBD1	TRBV18	TRBJ1-6	CASSRGQNNSPLHF	TGTGCCAGCTCACGGGGACAGAATAATTCACCCCTCCACTTT
NA	NA	TRBV7-8	TRBJ1-1	CASSLGAGEFKAFF	TGTGCCAGCAGCTTAGGAGCAGGTGAATTCAAAGCTTTCTTT
NA	TRBD1	TRBV14	TRBJ2-5	CASSQDGTGLWRETQYF	TGTGCCAGCAGCCAAGATGGGACAGGACTGTGGAGGGAGACCCAGTACTTC
NA	NA	TRBV5-4	TRBJ1-5	CASSLDGGNSNQPQHF	TGTGCCAGCAGCTTGGATGGGGGGAATAGCAATCAGCCCCAGCATTTT
NA	NA	TRBV9	TRBJ2-7	CASGQGGYEQYF	TGTGCCAGCGGCCAGGGGGGCTACGAGCAGTACTTC
NA	TRBD2	TRBV2	TRBJ2-7	CASSVTSGTYEQYF	TGTGCCAGCAGTGTGACTAGCGGGACCTACGAGCAGTACTTC
NA	NA	TRBV6-1	TRBJ1-2	CASRSSGGGYTF	TGTGCCAGCAGATCCTCGGGGGGCGGCTACACCTTC
NA	TRBD2	TRBV5-6	TRBJ2-3	CASSFSDLAGGPDTQYF	TGTGCCAGCAGCTTCAGCGATCTAGCGGGAGGGCCAGATACGCAGTATTTT
few	NA	TRBV19	TRBJ1-2	CASRRLGEVDGGYTF	TGTGCCAGTAGACGCCTCGGAGAAGTGGATGGTGGCTACACCTTC
NA	TRBD2	TRBV7-3	TRBJ2-2	CASSSGTSSGELFF	TGTGCCAGCAGCTCCGGGACTAGCTCCGGGGAGCTGTTTTTT
NA	NA	TRBV5-1	TRBJ2-1	CASSLVPGRYNEQFF	TGCGCCAGCAGCTTGGTCCCAGGCCGCTACAATGAGCAGTTCTTC
NA	NA	TRBV30	TRBJ1-2	CAGRTGLSYGYTF	TGTGCCGGGAGAACAGGGTTATCCTATGGCTACACCTTC